The T cell receptor beta chain described here comes from a study of T-cell memory formation after mild COVID-19. The CDR3 covers 16 residues. The germline V and J ends were trimmed by 5 bases and 5 bases, with 22 bases remaining between them. Germline V lookup: CDR1 SGHVS, CDR2 FNYEAQ. This clonotype has a count of ten or more. In TCRdb, the 5' RACE reads were re-called with MiXCR into one record per CDR3 protein. The repertoire holds about 560,000 distinct CDR3 sequences, with around 17% as singletons. This chain uses TRBV7-6 with TRBJ2-7, with D maybe TRBD1 (6 bases). The source is an adult woman who had mild COVID-19 (a few samples of this study predate the infection). Cell type and time point are not known. Sequenced sample: PBMCs or a T cell subset sorted from them (not recorded which). In DNA, the CDR3 is TGTGCCAGCAGCAATCCTTACAGGGCCCGAGAAAACGAGCAGTACTTC. Residues: CASSNPYRARENEQYF.